The 15 T cell receptor beta chains below were found in one sample sequenced in a study of T cell repertoires in cytomegalovirus infection. In TCRdb, the reads were re-called with MiXCR into one record per CDR3 protein. The table lists roughly 760,000 distinct CDR3 sequences, less than 40% of them singletons. Input material: PBMCs. These receptors all come from a human donor in good health (CMV status not recorded). Some clones in this sample may be carry-over from other donors' samples.

This chain uses TRBV7-3 with TRBJ2-1, with D perhaps matching TRBD1 (6 bases). The germline gives CDR1 SGHTA, CDR2 FQGTGA. Trimming removed 7 bases at V and 0 bases at J, with 16 bases between. The CDR3 is 16 amino acids. In DNA, the CDR3 is TGTGCCAGCACCGAAGTGAGGGGGAGCTCCTACAATGAGCAGTTCTTC. Translated, it gives CASTEVRGSSYNEQFF.

As regards this clonotype: A much more abundant neighbour one base away suggests this may be a read error. The chain couples TRBV7-2 to TRBJ1-2, with 9 bases matching TRBD1. Per germline, CDR1 SGHTA and CDR2 FQGNSA. CDR3 size: 16 residues. The CDR3: CASSRKLQGANYGSTF. The CDR3 DNA is TGTGCCAGCAGCCGCAAACTACAGGGGGCAAACTATGGCTCCACCTTC.

CDR3 amino acids: CASSLGGLAGFNEQFF. In nucleotides, the CDR3 is TGTGCCAGCAGCTTAGGGGGACTAGCGGGTTTCAATGAGCAGTTCTTC. The rearrangement uses TRBV7-2 and TRBJ2-1, with TRBD2 matching over 12 bases. Germline values: CDR1 SGHTA, CDR2 FQGNSA. The CDR3 is 16 amino acids. The trim removed 1 base at V and 6 bases at J, leaving 4 bases unmatched.

This clonotype was seen ten or more times. V and J are TRBV27 and TRBJ2-7; 11 nucleotides align to TRBD1. Looked up from germline, CDR1 is MNHEY and CDR2 is SMNVEV (reference sequence). The CDR3 loop spans 14 amino acids. V lost 8 bases and J lost 5; bases outside the gene matches: 8. CDR3 amino acids: CASGETGQGDEQYF. For the CDR3, the DNA is TGTGCCAGCGGGGAAACGGGACAGGGGGACGAGCAGTACTTC.

This clonotype was recorded once. This chain uses TRBV12-3 or TRBV12-4 with TRBJ1-3; D remains ambiguous. With 1 base removed from V and 3 bases from J, the gap between germline ends came to 10 bases. This CDR3 region has 15 residues. CDR3 region: CASSLGLWDGNTIYF. The DNA of the CDR3 is TGTGCCAGCAGTTTAGGGCTTTGGGATGGAAACACCATATATTTT.

J is TRBJ1-2 and V is TRBV27; D is uncertain. This CDR3 is built from 15 residues. Germline CDR1 reads MNHEY; CDR2 reads SMNVEV (reference sequence). The V and J ends lost 6 bases and 7 bases respectively, with 21 bases between them. CDR3 region: CASSPGSFSPSGYTF. DNA for the CDR3: TGTGCCAGCAGCCCCGGGTCGTTCTCCCCCAGTGGCTACACCTTC.

The rearrangement uses TRBV3-1 and TRBJ2-7; TRBD2 agrees at 10 bases. Germline CDR1 and CDR2: LGHDT and YNNKEL (reference sequence). This CDR3 region has 15 residues. V trimming: 6 bases; J trimming: 0 bases; junction bases outside the gene matches: 5. The CDR3 loop reads CASRARTSGSYEQYF. The DNA of the CDR3 is TGTGCCAGCAGGGCTAGGACTAGCGGCTCCTACGAGCAGTACTTC.

V gene TRBV28 combines with J gene TRBJ2-1; D is perhaps TRBD2 (5 bases). Per germline, CDR1 MDHEN and CDR2 SYDVKM. The V gene lost 7 bases and the J gene lost 14 bases, with 21 bases spanning the gap. CDR3 size: 13 residues. CDR3 in DNA: TGTGCCAGCATATCCTTCTCCCGGGAAGAGGAGTTCTTC. Its translation: CASISFSREEEFF. The complete variable domain, with remaining parts taken from reference TRBV28 and TRBJ2-1, reads DVKVTQSSRYLVKRTGEKVFLECVQDMDHENMFWYRQDPGLGLRLIYFSYDVKMKEKGDIPEGYSVSREKKERFSLILESASTNQTSMYLCASISFSREEEFFGPGTRLTVL.

This clonotype has only a few counts. The V call is TRBV6-2 or TRBV6-3, the J call TRBJ2-2; no definite D call. CDR3 length: 13 amino acids. The ends were cut back, 7 bases at V and 1 base at J, with 7 bases in the middle. Germline V gene lookup returns CDR1 MNHEY and CDR2 SVGEGT. This CDR3 reads CASISKNTGELFF. As DNA, the CDR3 is TGTGCCAGCATATCGAAGAACACCGGGGAGCTGTTTTTT.

This clonotype has only a few counts. The chain joins TRBV7-3 to TRBJ1-2; maybe TRBD1 (5 bases). This CDR3 is 15 amino acids long. The V and J ends lost 5 bases and 0 bases respectively, with 13 bases between them. The germline CDR1 and CDR2 sequences are SGHTA and FQGTGA. CDR3: CASSPGREANYGYTF. Here the CDR3 DNA reads TGTGCCAGCAGCCCGGGGCGGGAAGCTAACTATGGCTACACCTTC. Drawing the rest from reference TRBV7-3 and TRBJ1-2, the complete variable domain is GAGVSQTPSNKVTEKGKYVELRCDPISGHTALYWYRQSLGQGPEFLIYFQGTGAADDSGLPNDRFFAVRPEGSVSTLKIQRTERGDSAVYLCASSPGREANYGYTFGSGTRLTVV.

The CDR3 sequence: CASSYSQGPSYEQYF. Written as DNA, the CDR3 is TGTGCCAGCAGTTATTCCCAGGGTCCTTCCTACGAGCAGTACTTC. This chain uses TRBV6-5 with TRBJ2-7; D possibly corresponds to TRBD1 (5 bases). Germline CDR1 and CDR2: MNHEY and SVGAGI. V lost 3 bases to trimming and J lost 1 base, with 13 bases between them. CDR3 size: 15 residues.

The table lists this clonotype with a few counts. The V gene is TRBV27, the J gene TRBJ2-5; unclear D gene. The V gene's germline CDR1 is MNHEY and CDR2 SMNVEV (reference sequence). V lost 2 bases and J lost 0, with 7 bases in between. The CDR3 has 14 residues. The CDR3 spells CASSLGRYQETQYF. The CDR3 DNA reads as TGTGCCAGCAGTTTAGGGCGGTACCAAGAGACCCAGTACTTC.

This sequence joins TRBV20-1 and TRBJ1-2; the D is unclear. The CDR3 is 12 residues long. V lost 2 bases and J 6 bases, leaving 10 bases between the germline ends. Germline-derived CDR1 and CDR2 are DFQATT and SNEGSKA (reference sequence). The CDR3 nucleotides are TGCAGTGCTAGACGAGGGCTTGATGGCTACACCTTC. Translated: CSARRGLDGYTF.

This clonotype was seen a handful of times. CDR3: CASSRETGSYEKLFF. The DNA of the CDR3 is TGTGCCAGCAGCAGAGAAACAGGCTCGTACGAAAAACTGTTTTTT. This chain connects TRBV6-1 to TRBJ1-4, with D possibly TRBD1 on 5 matching bases. The V end was cut by 6 bases, the J end by 8 bases, with 19 bases between. Germline CDR1 MNHNS, CDR2 SASEGT. The CDR3 contains 15 residues.

This clonotype appeared many times. The rearrangement uses TRBV6-1 and TRBJ1-5, with 9 bases lining up with TRBD1. This CDR3 has 13 amino acids. Trimming cost V 4 bases and J 7 bases; bases outside gene matches: 2. Germline CDR1 is MNHNS and CDR2 is SASEGT. The CDR3 region is CASSGTGDQPQHF. CDR3 nucleotide sequence: TGTGCCAGCAGTGGGACAGGGGACCAGCCCCAGCATTTT.